Described below is a single T cell receptor beta chain sequence and its context. Its antigen is unknown. There were likely unrecorded immune exposures, though donors were nominally healthy when sampled. The sample originates from a study of cytomegalovirus exposure and HLA in healthy donors. Study details: A preliminary data release comprised roughly 80 million unique TCRs obtained from HLA-typed donors. Study results and limitations: Later on, a genetic analysis was performed. It linked a missense variant in DCLRE1C with V- and J-gene trimming of TCR beta. One later analysis reportedly identified an Asian-associated ancestry cluster that showed fewer N-insertions than the roughly 600-donor mean.

A multiplex PCR was run with 60 Vbeta primers and 13 Jbeta primers. The assay was immunoSEQ multiplex PCR, and TCRdb's table has in-frame clones only and misses some. The sample consists of some 100,000 clones, 65% to 80% of them appearing once. There are 15 residues in the CDR3. Germline trimming cut 5 bases from V and 6 bases from J; bases unmatched to any gene: 10. Per the germline V gene, CDR1 is SGHTA and CDR2 is FQGTGA. This chain joins TRBV7-3 and TRBJ2-1, with 7 nucleotides matching TRBD1. Material for sequencing was PBMCs. This receptor was identified in a woman in her forties or fifties in good health and CMV-seropositive. The CDR3 DNA reads TGTGCCAGCAGCCCCAGACAGGGTCGGGGCAATGAGCAGTTCTTC. Residues: CASSPRQGRGNEQFF.